These 12 T cell receptor beta chains came from one sample sequenced in a study of tumor and adjacent non-tumor tissue in lung cancer. No cell sorting was done before RNA was extracted from the tissue. Three rounds of nested PCR, following a modified ARM-PCR protocol, produced the TCRbeta library. TCRdb reanalysed the multiplex PCR reads using MiXCR and keeps one entry per CDR3 protein. The sample records 130,000 or so distinct CDR3 sequences, over 65% being singletons. Sequencing was done on a sample of lung tumor tissue. The receptors derive from a man aged 25 to 40 with non-small cell lung cancer.

A note on this clonotype: An end of the junction does not agree with germline; a read error may underlie this. This chain links TRBV4-2 with TRBJ2-5; D call uncertain. CDR3 length: 14 amino acids. The germline V gene encodes CDR1 LGHNA and CDR2 YNFKEQ. In DNA, the CDR3 is TGTGGCAGCAGCCAAGAACGGAGCGAAGAGACCCAGTACTTC. The encoded protein is CGSSQERSEETQYF.

Of note for this clonotype: A much larger clone lies one base from this, so it may be a read error. The V and J genes are TRBV20-1 and TRBJ1-5, with TRBD1 as a possible D gene (6 bases). Germline-derived CDR1 and CDR2 are DFQATT and SNEGSKA (reference sequence). The CDR3 has 13 residues. The DNA for the CDR3 is TGCAGTGCTAGATCAGGGGTCAATCAGCTCCAGCATTTT. Translation gives CSARSGVNQLQHF.

To note about this clonotype: Given a much more abundant clone one base away, this may be a read error. The rearrangement uses TRBV5-6 and TRBJ2-1; the match to TRBD2 covers 8 bases. V trimming: 3 bases; J trimming: 9 bases; junction bases outside the gene matches: 14. Looked up from germline, CDR1 is SGHDT and CDR2 is YYEEEE. This CDR3 region has 16 residues. The CDR3: CASSSARSSGPREQFF. The DNA for the CDR3 is TGTGCCAGCAGCTCGGCTCGGTCTAGCGGGCCCCGTGAGCAGTTCTTC.

In regard to this clonotype: A much larger clonotype is one base distant, so this may be a read error. CDR3 sequence reads: CSASPLEGSNQPQYF. The CDR3 coding sequence is TGCAGTGCTAGCCCCCTCGAGGGAAGCAATCAGCCCCAGTATTTT. This chain links TRBV20-1 with TRBJ1-5; tentative D call: TRBD2 (5 bases). The J call may be incorrect, as the DNA end agrees better with TRBJ2-3. There are 15 residues in the CDR3. Germline CDR1 reads DFQATT; CDR2 reads SNEGSKA (reference sequence).

V usage is TRBV12-3 or TRBV12-4 and J usage is TRBJ2-7, with D possibly TRBD1 on 6 matching bases. This CDR3 region has 14 residues. V lost 7 bases to trimming and J lost 6 bases, with 19 bases between them. CDR3 in DNA: TGTGCCAGCATTCCTGGGACAAGCGGCGGCGAGCAGTACTTC. This encodes CASIPGTSGGEQYF.

On this clonotype itself: One end of the junction fails to match germline, which may point to a read error. The CDR3 DNA follows: TGTGCCAGCACCCGCTCCTACAGTGAGCAATTCTTC. Protein: CASTRSYSEQFF. The chain recombines TRBV28 with TRBJ2-1; the D is unclear. The CDR3 is made up of 12 amino acids. Germline lookup yields CDR1 MDHEN and CDR2 SYDVKM.

CDR3 DNA sequence: TGTGCCAGCAGTTACGAACTAGCGGGCGGCAAGCAGTACTTC. Its protein is CASSYELAGGKQYF. The gene calls are TRBV6-2 or TRBV6-3 and TRBJ2-7, with 9 bases lining up with TRBD2. In germline, CDR1 is MNHEY, CDR2 SVGEGT. V was clipped by 2 bases and J by 8 bases; unmatched bases: 7. CDR3 length: 14 residues.

The rearrangement joins TRBV10-3 to TRBJ2-6, with a weak D call TRBD2 (6 bases). V shed 10 bases and J shed 2 bases, with 12 bases lying between them. The germline CDR1 and CDR2 sequences are ENHRY and SYGVKD. CDR3 length equals 14 residues. The CDR3: CATTGGTGANVLTF. CDR3 DNA: TGTGCCACCACTGGGGGGACTGGGGCCAACGTCCTGACTTTC.

This clonotype was observed a handful of times. The germline gene is not matched at one end of the junction; a read error may be the cause. The rearrangement links TRBV7-9 to TRBJ2-7; maybe TRBD1 (6 bases). The germline CDR1 and CDR2 sequences are SEHNR and FQNEAQ (reference sequence). The CDR3 consists of 13 residues. The CDR3 sequence is CASSWSQGDEQYF. Here the CDR3 DNA reads TGTGCCAGCAGCTGGTCACAGGGCGACGAGCAGTATTTC. Together with reference TRBV7-9 and TRBJ2-7, the CDR3 gives the full variable domain: DTGVSQNPRHKITKRGQNVTFRCDPISEHNRLYWYRQTLGQGPEFLTYFQNEAQLEKSRLLSDRFSAERPKGSFSTLEIQRTEQGDSAMYLCASSWSQGDEQYFGPGTRLTVT.

In the case of this clonotype: Being one base from a much bigger clone, this may be a read error. The rearrangement links TRBV20-1 to TRBJ1-4; 10 positions agree with TRBD1. This CDR3 comprises 15 residues. The germline V gene has CDR1 DFQATT and CDR2 SNEGSKA (reference sequence). The CDR3 DNA sequence: TGCAGTGCAACTAGGACGGGGACAGGGGCTGAAAAACCGTTTTTT. As protein: CSATRTGTGAEKPFF.

V and J are TRBV6-5 and TRBJ2-2, with TRBD2 matching 15 bases. Per germline, CDR1 MNHEY and CDR2 SVGAGI. CDR3 length equals 17 residues. The junction had 11 bases not matched to a gene; V was cut back by 5 bases and J by 10 bases. CDR3 bases: TGTGCCAGCAGTAGACCCAGGACTAGCGGGGGGGCCGAGGAGCTGTTTTTT. Its translation: CASSRPRTSGGAEELFF.

As concerns this clonotype: An end of the junction differs from the germline gene, which may be a read error. The V call is TRBV11-2, the J call TRBJ2-2; D tentatively fits TRBD1 or TRBD2 (5 bases each). The CDR3 is 15 amino acids. CDR1 is SGHAT and CDR2 is FQNNGV in the germline V gene. This CDR3 reads CASSLVGLAGVKLLF. CDR3 bases: TGTGCCAGCAGCTTAGTGGGGCTAGCTGGAGTAAAGCTGCTTTTT. Looking up the rest from reference TRBV11-2 and TRBJ2-2 gives the full variable domain: EAGVAQSPRYKIIEKRQSVAFWCNPISGHATLYWYQQILGQGPKLLIQFQNNGVVDDSQLPKDRFSAERLKGVDSTLKIQPAKLEDSAVYLCASSLVGLAGVKLLFGEGSRLTVL.